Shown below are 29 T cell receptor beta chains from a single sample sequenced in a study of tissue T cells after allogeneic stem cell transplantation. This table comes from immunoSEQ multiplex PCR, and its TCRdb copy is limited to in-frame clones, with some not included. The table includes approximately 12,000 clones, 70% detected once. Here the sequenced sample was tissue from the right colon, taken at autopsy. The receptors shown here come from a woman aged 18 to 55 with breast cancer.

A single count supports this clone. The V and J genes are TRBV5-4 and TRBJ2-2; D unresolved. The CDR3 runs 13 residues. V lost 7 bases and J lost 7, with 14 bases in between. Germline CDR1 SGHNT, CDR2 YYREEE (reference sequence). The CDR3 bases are TGTGCCAGCCATAGTGAACCGGGCGGGGAGCTGTTTTTT. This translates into CASHSEPGGELFF. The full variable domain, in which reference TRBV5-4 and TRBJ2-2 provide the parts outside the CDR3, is ETGVTQSPTHLIKTRGQQVTLRCSSQSGHNTVSWYQQALGQGPQFIFQYYREEENGRGNFPPRFSGLQFPNYSSELNVNALELDDSALYLCASHSEPGGELFFGEGSRLTVL.

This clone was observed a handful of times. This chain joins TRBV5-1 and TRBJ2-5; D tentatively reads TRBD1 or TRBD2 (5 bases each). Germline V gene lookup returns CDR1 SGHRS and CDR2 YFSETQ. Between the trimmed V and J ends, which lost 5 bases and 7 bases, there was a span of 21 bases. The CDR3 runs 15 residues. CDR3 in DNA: TGCGCCAGCAGTGATACGGGCAACCCTGGGGGGACCCAGTACTTC. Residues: CASSDTGNPGGTQYF.

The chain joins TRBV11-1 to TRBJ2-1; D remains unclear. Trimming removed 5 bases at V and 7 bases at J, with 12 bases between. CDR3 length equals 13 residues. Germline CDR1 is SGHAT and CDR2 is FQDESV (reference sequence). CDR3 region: CASSDNQRNEQFF. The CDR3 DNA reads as TGTGCCAGCAGCGACAACCAAAGGAATGAGCAGTTCTTC.

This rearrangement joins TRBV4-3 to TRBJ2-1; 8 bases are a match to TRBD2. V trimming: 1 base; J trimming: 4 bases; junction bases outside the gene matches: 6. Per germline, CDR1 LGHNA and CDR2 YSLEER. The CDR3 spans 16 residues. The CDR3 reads CASSQALGGGYNEQFF. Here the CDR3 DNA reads TGCGCCAGCAGCCAAGCCCTCGGGGGGGGATACAATGAGCAGTTCTTC.

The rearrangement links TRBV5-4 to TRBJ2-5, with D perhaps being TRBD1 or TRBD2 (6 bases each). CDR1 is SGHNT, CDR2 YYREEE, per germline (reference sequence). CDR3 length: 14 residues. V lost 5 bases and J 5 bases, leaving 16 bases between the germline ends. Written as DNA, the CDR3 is TGTGCCAGCAGTAAGGAGAGGGGGGCCGAGACCCAGTACTTC. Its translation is CASSKERGAETQYF.

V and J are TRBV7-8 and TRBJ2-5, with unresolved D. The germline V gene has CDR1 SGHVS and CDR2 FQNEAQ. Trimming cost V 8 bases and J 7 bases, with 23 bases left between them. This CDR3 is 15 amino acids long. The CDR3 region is CASDRRAQIVGTQYF. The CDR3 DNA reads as TGTGCCAGCGATCGTCGGGCCCAAATCGTTGGGACCCAGTACTTC. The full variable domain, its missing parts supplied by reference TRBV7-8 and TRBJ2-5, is GAGVSQSPRYKVAKRGQDVALRCDPISGHVSLFWYQQALGQGPEFLTYFQNEAQLDKSGLPSDRFFAERPEGSVSTLKIQRTQQEDSAVYLCASDRRAQIVGTQYFGPGTRLLVL.

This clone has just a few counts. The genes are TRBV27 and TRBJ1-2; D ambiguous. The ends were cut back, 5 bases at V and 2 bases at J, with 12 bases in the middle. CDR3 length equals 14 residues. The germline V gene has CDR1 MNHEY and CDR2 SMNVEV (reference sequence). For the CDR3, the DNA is TGTGCCAGCAGTCCGACATTCCTGAACTATGGCTACACCTTC. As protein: CASSPTFLNYGYTF.

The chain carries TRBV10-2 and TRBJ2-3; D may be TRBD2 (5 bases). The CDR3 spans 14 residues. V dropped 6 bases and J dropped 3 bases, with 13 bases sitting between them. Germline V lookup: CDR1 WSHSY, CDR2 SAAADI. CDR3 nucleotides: TGCGCCAGCAGCCGGGGTGCGGGTACAGATACGCAGTATTTT. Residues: CASSRGAGTDTQYF.

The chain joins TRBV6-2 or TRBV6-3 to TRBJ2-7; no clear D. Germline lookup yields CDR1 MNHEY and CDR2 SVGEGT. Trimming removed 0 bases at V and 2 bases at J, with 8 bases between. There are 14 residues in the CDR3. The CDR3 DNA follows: TGTGCCAGCAGTTACTCGCCCGTAACCTACGAGCAGTACTTC. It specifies CASSYSPVTYEQYF.

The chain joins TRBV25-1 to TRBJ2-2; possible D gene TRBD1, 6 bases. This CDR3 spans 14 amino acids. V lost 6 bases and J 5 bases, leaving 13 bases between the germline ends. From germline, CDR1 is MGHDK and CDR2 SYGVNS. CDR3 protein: CASSPQGKTGELFF. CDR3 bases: TGTGCCAGCAGCCCTCAGGGGAAAACCGGGGAGCTGTTTTTT. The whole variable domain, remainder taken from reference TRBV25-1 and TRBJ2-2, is EADIYQTPRYLVIGTGKKITLECSQTMGHDKMYWYQQDPGMELHLIHYSYGVNSTEKGDLSSESTVSRIRTEHFPLTLESARPSHTSQYLCASSPQGKTGELFFGEGSRLTVL.

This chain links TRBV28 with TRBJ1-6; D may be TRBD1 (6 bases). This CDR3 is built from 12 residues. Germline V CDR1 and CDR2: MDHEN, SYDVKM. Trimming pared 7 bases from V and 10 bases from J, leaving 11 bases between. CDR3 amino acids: CASTAQGSPLHF. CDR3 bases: TGTGCCAGCACCGCCCAGGGGTCACCCCTCCACTTT.

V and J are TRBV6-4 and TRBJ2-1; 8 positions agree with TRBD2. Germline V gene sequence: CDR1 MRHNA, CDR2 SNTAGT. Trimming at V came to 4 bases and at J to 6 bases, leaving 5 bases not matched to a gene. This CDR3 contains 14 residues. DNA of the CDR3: TGTGCCAGCAGTGTCGGGGGGGCCTCCAATGAGCAGTTCTTC. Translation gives CASSVGGASNEQFF.

The CDR3 protein is CASSTGDSYNEQFF. CDR3 sequence (DNA): TGCGCCAGCAGCACGGGCGACAGTTACAATGAGCAGTTCTTC. This rearrangement joins TRBV5-1 to TRBJ2-1; D may be TRBD1 (5 bases). Between the trimmed V and J ends, which lost 4 bases and 4 bases, there was a span of 12 bases. The CDR3 extends over 14 amino acids. From germline, CDR1 is SGHRS and CDR2 YFSETQ.

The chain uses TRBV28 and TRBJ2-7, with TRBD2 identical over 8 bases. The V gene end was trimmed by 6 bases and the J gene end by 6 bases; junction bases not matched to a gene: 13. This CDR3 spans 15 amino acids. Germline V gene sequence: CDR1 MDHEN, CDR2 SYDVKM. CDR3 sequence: CASRPPAGEASEQYF. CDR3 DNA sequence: TGTGCCAGCAGGCCGCCAGCGGGAGAAGCGAGCGAGCAGTACTTC. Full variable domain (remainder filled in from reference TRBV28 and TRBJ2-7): DVKVTQSSRYLVKRTGEKVFLECVQDMDHENMFWYRQDPGLGLRLIYFSYDVKMKEKGDIPEGYSVSREKKERFSLILESASTNQTSMYLCASRPPAGEASEQYFGPGTRLTVT.

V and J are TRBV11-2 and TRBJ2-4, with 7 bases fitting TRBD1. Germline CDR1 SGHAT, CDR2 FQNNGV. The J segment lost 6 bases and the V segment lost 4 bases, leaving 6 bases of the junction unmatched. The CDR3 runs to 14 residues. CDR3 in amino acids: CASSYGTDPNIQYF. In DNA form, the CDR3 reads TGTGCCAGCAGCTACGGGACAGACCCAAACATTCAGTACTTC. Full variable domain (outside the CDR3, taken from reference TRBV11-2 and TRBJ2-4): EAGVAQSPRYKIIEKRQSVAFWCNPISGHATLYWYQQILGQGPKLLIQFQNNGVVDDSQLPKDRFSAERLKGVDSTLKIQPAKLEDSAVYLCASSYGTDPNIQYFGAGTRLSVL.

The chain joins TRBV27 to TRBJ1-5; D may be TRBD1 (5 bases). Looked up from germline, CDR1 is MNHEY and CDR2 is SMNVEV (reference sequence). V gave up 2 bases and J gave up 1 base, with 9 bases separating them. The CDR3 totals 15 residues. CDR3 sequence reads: CASSLNQGSNQPQHF. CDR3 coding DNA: TGTGCCAGCAGTTTAAATCAGGGAAGCAATCAGCCCCAGCATTTT.

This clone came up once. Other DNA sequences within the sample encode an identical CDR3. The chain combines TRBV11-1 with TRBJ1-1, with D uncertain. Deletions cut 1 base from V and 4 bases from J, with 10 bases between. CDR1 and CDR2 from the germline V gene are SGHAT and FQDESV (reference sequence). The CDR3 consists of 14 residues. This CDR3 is CASSLGRGSTEAFF. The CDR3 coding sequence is TGTGCCAGCAGCTTAGGCCGCGGGAGCACTGAAGCTTTCTTT.

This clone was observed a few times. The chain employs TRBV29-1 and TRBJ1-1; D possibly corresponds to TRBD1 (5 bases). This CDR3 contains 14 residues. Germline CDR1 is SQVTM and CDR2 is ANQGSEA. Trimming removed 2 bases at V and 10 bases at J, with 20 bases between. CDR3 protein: CSVEPSGQSGIAFF. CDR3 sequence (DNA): TGCAGCGTTGAACCGTCCGGGCAATCAGGGATAGCTTTCTTT.

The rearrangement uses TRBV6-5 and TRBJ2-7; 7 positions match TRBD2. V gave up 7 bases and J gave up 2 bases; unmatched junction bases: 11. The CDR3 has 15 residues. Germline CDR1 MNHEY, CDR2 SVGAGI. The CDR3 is CASTTGGRAPYEQYF. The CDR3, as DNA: TGTGCCAGCACCACGGGGGGTAGGGCTCCCTACGAGCAGTACTTC.

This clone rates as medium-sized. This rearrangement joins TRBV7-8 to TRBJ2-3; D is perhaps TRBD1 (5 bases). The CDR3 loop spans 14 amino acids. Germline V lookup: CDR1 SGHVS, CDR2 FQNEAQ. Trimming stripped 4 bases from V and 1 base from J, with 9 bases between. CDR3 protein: CASSSTTGTDTQYF. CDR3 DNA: TGTGCCAGCAGCTCTACGACAGGCACAGATACGCAGTATTTT.

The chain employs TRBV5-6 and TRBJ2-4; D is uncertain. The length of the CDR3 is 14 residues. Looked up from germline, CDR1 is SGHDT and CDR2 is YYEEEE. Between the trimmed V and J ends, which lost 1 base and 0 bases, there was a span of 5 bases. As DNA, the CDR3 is TGTGCCAGCAGCTTGCAACTAGCCAAAAACATTCAGTACTTC. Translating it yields CASSLQLAKNIQYF. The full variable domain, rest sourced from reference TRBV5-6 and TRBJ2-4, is DAGVTQSPTHLIKTRGQQVTLRCSPKSGHDTVSWYQQALGQGPQFIFQYYEEEERQRGNFPDRFSGHQFPNYSSELNVNALLLGDSALYLCASSLQLAKNIQYFGAGTRLSVL.

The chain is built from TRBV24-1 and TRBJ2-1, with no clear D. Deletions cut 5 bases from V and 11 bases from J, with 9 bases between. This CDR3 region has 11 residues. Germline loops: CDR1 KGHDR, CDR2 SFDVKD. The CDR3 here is CATSGDQKQFF. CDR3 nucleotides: TGTGCCACCAGTGGGGATCAAAAGCAGTTCTTC.

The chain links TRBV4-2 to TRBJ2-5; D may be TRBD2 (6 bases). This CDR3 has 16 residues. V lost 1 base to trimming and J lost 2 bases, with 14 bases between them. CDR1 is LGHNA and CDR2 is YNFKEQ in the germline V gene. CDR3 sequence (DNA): TGTGCCAGCAGCCAAGGTCCCTCTCGGGGGCAAGAGACCCAGTACTTC. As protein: CASSQGPSRGQETQYF.

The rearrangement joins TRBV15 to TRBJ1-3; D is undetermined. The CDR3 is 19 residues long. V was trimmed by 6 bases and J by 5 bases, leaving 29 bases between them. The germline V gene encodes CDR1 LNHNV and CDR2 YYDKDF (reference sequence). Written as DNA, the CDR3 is TGTGCCACCAGACCGATCAGCGGTCATTTAATCTTCGCCCGAAACACCATATATTTT. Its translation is CATRPISGHLIFARNTIYF.

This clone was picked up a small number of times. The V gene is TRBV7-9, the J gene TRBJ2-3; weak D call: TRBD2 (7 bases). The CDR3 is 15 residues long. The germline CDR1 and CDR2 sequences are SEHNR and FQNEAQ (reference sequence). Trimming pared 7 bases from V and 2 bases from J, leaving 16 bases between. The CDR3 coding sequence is TGTGCCAGCACCGGAGAGGGGGGGAACACAGATACGCAGTATTTT. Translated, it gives CASTGEGGNTDTQYF.

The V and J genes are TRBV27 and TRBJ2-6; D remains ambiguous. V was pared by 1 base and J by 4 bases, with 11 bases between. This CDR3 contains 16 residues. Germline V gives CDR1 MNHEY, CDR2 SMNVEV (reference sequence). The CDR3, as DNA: TGTGCCAGCAGTTTATGGTCTGGGTCCGGGGCCAACGTCCTGACTTTC. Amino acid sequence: CASSLWSGSGANVLTF.

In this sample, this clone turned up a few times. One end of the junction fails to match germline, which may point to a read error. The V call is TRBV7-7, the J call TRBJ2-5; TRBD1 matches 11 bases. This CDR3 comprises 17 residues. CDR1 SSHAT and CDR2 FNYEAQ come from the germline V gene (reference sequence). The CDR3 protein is CASSLGQGAWYQETQYF. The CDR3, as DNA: TGTGCTAGCAGCTTAGGACAGGGGGCCTGGTACCAAGAGACCCAGTACTTC.

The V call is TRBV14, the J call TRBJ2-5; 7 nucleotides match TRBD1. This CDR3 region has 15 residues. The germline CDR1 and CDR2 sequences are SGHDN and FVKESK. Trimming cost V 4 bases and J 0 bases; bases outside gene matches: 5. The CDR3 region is CASSPGQVHQETQYF. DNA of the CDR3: TGTGCCAGCAGCCCCGGACAGGTTCACCAAGAGACCCAGTACTTC.

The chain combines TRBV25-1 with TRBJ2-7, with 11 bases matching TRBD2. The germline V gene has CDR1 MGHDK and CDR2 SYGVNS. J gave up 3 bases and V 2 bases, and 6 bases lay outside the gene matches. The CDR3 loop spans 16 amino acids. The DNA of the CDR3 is TGTGCCAGCAGTGAACTAACTAGCGGGAGATACTACGAGCAGTACTTC. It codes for CASSELTSGRYYEQYF.